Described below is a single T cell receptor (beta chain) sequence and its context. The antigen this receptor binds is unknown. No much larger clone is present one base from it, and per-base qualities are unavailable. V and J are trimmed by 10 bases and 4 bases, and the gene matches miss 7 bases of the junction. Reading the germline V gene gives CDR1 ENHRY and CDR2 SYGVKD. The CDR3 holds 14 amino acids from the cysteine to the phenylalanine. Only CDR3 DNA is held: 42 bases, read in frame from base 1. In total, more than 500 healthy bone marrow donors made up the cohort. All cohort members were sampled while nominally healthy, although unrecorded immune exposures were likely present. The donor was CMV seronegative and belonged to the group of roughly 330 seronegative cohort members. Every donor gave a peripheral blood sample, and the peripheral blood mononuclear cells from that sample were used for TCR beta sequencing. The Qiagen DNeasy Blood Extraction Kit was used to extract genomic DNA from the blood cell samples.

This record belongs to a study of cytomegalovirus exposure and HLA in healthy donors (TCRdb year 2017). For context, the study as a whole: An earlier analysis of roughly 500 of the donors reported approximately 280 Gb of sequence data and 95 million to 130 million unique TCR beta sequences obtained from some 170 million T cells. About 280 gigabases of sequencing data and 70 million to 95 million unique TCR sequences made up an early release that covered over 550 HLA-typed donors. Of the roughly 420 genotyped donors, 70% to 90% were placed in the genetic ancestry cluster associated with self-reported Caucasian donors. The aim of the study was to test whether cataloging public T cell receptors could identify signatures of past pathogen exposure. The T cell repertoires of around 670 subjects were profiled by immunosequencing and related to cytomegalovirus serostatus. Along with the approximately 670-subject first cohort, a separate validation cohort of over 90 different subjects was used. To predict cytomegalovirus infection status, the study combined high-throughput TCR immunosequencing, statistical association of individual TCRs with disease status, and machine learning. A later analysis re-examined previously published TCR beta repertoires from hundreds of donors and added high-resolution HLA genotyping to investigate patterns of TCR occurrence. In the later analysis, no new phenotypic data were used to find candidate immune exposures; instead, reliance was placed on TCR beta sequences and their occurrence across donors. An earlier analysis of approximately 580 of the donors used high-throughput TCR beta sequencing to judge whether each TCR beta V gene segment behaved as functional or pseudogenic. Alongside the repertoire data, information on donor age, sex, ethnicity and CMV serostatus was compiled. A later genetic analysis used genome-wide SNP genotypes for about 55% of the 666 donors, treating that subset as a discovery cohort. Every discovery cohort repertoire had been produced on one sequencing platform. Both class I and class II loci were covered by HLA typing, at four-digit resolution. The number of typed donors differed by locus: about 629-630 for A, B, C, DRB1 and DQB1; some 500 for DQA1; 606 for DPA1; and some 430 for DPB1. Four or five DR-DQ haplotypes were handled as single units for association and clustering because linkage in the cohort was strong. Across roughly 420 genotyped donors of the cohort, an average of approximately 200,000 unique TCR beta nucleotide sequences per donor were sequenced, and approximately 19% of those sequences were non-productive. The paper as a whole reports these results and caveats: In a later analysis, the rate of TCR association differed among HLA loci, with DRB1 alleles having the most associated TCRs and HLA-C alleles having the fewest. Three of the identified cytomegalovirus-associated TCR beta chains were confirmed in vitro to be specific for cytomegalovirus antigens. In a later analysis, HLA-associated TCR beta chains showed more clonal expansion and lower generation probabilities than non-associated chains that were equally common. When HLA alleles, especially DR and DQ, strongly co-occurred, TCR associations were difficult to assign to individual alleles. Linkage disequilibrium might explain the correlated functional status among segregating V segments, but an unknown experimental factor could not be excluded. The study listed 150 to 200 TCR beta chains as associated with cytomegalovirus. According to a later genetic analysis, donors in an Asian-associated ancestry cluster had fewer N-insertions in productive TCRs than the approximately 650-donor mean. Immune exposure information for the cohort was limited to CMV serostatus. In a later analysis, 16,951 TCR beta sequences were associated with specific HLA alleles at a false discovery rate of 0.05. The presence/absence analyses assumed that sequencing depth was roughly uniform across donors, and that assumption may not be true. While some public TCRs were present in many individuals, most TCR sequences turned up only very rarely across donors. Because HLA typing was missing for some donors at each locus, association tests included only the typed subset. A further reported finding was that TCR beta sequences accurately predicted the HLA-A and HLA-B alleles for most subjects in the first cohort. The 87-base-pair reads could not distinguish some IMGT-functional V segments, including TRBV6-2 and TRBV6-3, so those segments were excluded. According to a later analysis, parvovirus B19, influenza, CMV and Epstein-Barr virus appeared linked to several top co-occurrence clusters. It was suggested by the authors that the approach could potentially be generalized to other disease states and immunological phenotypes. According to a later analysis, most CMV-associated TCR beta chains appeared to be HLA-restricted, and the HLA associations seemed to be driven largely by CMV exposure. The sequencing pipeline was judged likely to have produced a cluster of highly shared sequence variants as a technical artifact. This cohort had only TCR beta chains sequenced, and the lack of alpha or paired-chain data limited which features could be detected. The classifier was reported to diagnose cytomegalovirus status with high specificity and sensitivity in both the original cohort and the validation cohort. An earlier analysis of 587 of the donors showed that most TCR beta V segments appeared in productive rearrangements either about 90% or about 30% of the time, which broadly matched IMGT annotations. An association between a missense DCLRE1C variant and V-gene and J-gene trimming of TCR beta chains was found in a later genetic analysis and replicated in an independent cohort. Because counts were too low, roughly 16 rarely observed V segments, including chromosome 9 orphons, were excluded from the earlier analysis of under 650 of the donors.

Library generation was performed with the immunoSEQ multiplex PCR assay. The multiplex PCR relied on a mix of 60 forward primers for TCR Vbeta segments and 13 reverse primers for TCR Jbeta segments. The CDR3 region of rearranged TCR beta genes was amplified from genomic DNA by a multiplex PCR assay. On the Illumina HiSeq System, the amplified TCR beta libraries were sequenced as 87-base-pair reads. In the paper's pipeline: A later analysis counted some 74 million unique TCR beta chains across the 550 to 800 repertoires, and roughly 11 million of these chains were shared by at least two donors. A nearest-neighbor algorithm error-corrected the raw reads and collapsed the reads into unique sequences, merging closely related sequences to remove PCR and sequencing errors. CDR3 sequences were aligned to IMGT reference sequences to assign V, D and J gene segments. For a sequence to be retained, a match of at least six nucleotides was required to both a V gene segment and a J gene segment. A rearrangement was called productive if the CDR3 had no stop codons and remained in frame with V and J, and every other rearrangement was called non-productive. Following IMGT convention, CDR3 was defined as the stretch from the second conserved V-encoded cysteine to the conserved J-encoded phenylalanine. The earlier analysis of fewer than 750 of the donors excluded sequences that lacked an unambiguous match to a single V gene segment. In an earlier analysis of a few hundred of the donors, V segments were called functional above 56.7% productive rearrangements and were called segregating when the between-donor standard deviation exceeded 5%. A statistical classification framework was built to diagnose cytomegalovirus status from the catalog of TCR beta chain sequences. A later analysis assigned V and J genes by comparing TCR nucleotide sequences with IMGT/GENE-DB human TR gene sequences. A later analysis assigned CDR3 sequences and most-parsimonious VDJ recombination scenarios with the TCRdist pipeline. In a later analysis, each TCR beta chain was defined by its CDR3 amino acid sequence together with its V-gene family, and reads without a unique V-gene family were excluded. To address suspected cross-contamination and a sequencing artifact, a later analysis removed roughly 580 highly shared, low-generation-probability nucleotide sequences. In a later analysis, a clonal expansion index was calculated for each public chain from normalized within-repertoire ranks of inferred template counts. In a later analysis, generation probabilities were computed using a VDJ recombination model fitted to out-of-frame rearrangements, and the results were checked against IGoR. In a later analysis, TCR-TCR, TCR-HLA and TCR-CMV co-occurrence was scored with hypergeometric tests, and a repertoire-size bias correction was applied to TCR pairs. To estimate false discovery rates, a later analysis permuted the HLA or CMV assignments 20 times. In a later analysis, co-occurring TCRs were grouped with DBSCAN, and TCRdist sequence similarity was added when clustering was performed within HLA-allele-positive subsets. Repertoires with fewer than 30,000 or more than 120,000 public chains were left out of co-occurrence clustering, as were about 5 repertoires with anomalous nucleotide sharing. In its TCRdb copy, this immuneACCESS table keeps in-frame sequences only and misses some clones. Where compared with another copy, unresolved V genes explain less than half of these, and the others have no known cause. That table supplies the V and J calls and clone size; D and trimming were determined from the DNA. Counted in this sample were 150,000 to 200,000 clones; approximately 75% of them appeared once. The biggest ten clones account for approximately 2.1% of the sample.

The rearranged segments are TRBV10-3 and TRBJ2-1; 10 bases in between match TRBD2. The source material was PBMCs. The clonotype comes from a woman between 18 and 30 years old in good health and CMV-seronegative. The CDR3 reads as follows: CASNERGGYNEQFF. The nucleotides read TGTGCCAGCAATGAGCGGGGGGGTTACAATGAGCAGTTCTTC.